Below are 7 T cell receptor beta chains sequenced from a single sample in a study of blood T cells in healthy people across ages. Then a second PCR, running about 6 to 12 cycles, was carried out with a sample-barcoded 5' primer and a J-beta primer mix. Via MiXCR, TCRdb re-called the 5' RACE reads, giving one row per CDR3 protein. The table records roughly 2 million distinct CDR3 sequences, around half of them present only once. The sample was blood. These receptors were collected from a woman in her thirties or forties in good health.

This clonotype has only a few counts. The J gene is TRBJ2-3, the V gene TRBV4-3; D is uncertain. The V gene's germline CDR1 is LGHNA and CDR2 YSLEER. V was cut by 0 bases and J by 7 bases, with 14 bases left in between. CDR3 length equals 15 residues. CDR3 sequence (DNA): TGCGCCAGCAGCCAAGATGAACTGTCCGTGTATACGCAGTATTTT. This sequence encodes CASSQDELSVYTQYF.

Only a few counts were recorded for this clonotype. The rearrangement uses TRBV11-2 and TRBJ1-2; D is ambiguous. The germline V gene has CDR1 SGHAT and CDR2 FQNNGV. The V and J ends lost 1 base and 5 bases respectively, with 17 bases between them. CDR3 size: 16 residues. CDR3 residues: CASSLVGAGNLYGYTF. CDR3 DNA sequence: TGTGCCAGCAGCTTAGTTGGTGCGGGGAACCTTTATGGCTACACCTTC.

CDR3 sequence: CASSQPSGGAYTQYF. The CDR3 coding sequence is TGTGCCAGCAGCCAGCCCAGCGGGGGGGCATATACGCAGTATTTT. The chain recombines TRBV3-1 with TRBJ2-3, with 10 nucleotides matching TRBD2. There are 15 residues in the CDR3. V trimming: 3 bases; J trimming: 7 bases; junction bases outside the gene matches: 7. From germline, CDR1 is LGHDT and CDR2 YNNKEL (reference sequence).

The J gene is TRBJ2-1, the V gene TRBV6-6; a possible D gene is TRBD1 (5 bases). This CDR3 has 15 amino acids. Deletions cut 6 bases from V and 7 bases from J, with 19 bases between. From germline, CDR1 is MNHNY and CDR2 SVGAGI (reference sequence). The CDR3 is CASRVGRLPGNEQFF. The CDR3 DNA follows: TGTGCCAGCAGGGTCGGGCGCTTGCCAGGGAATGAGCAGTTCTTC.

This clonotype was detected ten times or more. A read error may produce the germline difference seen at one junction end. J is TRBJ2-1 and V is TRBV5-1; TRBD2 aligns across 11 bases. The CDR3 has 14 residues. CDR1 and CDR2 from the germline V gene are SGHRS and YFSETQ. Here the CDR3 DNA reads TGTGCCAGCAGTCGACTAGCGGGGTACAATGAGCAGTTCTTC. Translation gives CASSRLAGYNEQFF. Combining the CDR3 with reference TRBV5-1 and TRBJ2-1 gives the whole variable domain KAGVTQTPRYLIKTRGQQVTLSCSPISGHRSVSWYQQTPGQGLQFLFEYFSETQRNKGNFPGRFSGRQFSNSRSEMNVSTLELGDSALYLCASSRLAGYNEQFFGPGTRLTVL.

The V and J genes are TRBV20-1 and TRBJ2-1; TRBD2 matches at 7 bases. Germline V gives CDR1 DFQATT, CDR2 SNEGSKA (reference sequence). Trimming removed 3 bases from V and 8 bases from J; junction bases left unmatched: 16. The length of the CDR3 is 16 residues. CDR3 sequence reads: CSASPASGRPSDEQFF. The CDR3 DNA sequence: TGCAGTGCTAGCCCTGCTAGCGGTAGGCCGTCCGATGAGCAGTTCTTC.

The chain is built from TRBV28 and TRBJ2-5; D is perhaps TRBD1 or TRBD2 (5 bases each). The V gene lost 7 bases and the J gene lost 11 bases, with 26 bases spanning the gap. The V gene's germline CDR1 is MDHEN and CDR2 SYDVKM. The CDR3 loop spans 15 amino acids. This CDR3 reads CASTLRGTPAREQYF. The DNA of the CDR3 is TGTGCCAGCACCCTTAGAGGGACCCCGGCGAGAGAGCAGTACTTC.